These T cell receptor beta chains were read from a single sample in a study of shared clonotypes between healthy human individuals. The repertoire was sequenced with immunoSEQ multiplex PCR; TCRdb's copy has only in-frame clones and lacks some. The sample yields around 510,000 clones, approximately 94% seen once. The specimen was naive CD4+ T cells sorted from blood. Every receptor here comes from a woman aged 30 to 39 in good health. CDR3s leave out the opening cysteine and the closing phenylalanine or tryptophan. The D gene is left open where the match is weak. Expanded clones are given a class, and other clones once, few, many or no size at all.

j_gene,v_gene,d_gene,abundance,CDR3aa
TRBJ2-1,TRBV5-1,NA,NA,ASSLGRSYNEQF
TRBJ2-3,TRBV7-9,NA,NA,ASSLSSYRDTQY
TRBJ2-1,TRBV11-3,TRBD1,once,ASSLGQGWNEQF
TRBJ2-1,TRBV29-1,NA,NA,SVGVSHQF
TRBJ1-2,TRBV27,NA,NA,ASSSGVHGGYT
TRBJ2-1,TRBV2,TRBD2,NA,ASRSTSGGYNEQF
TRBJ2-5,TRBV2,NA,NA,ASSTLEEETQY
TRBJ2-7,TRBV7-2,NA,NA,ASSTRHRSSYEQY
TRBJ2-5,TRBV7-9,TRBD2,NA,ASSLSGLDIQETQY
TRBJ1-2,TRBV5-1,NA,NA,ASSLGQGYYGYT
TRBJ2-7,TRBV6-1,NA,NA,ASSEFFKGADAYEQY
TRBJ2-1,TRBV19,TRBD2,NA,ASRFGTSGSDEQF
TRBJ2-1,TRBV28,TRBD2,NA,ASSPLTSAVYNEQF
TRBJ2-1,TRBV7-9,TRBD2,NA,ASSPYGTSENEQF
TRBJ2-7,TRBV27,NA,NA,ASSSRRGFYSYEQY
TRBJ2-7,TRBV14,NA,NA,ASSQEQNPYEQY
TRBJ1-1,TRBV29-1,NA,few,SVVLTENTEAF
TRBJ2-3,TRBV9,TRBD2,once,ASSVTGGTTDTQY
TRBJ1-2,TRBV6-5,NA,NA,ASSYSGGDYGYT
TRBJ1-5,TRBV5-1,TRBD1,NA,ASSMGQPNQPQH
TRBJ1-1,TRBV2,TRBD1,NA,ASAAVTGAWTEAF
TRBJ2-7,TRBV7-9,NA,NA,ASVPLRRAEQY
TRBJ2-7,TRBV4-1,NA,NA,ASSQRPQGSSVYEQY
TRBJ2-2,TRBV9,NA,NA,ASSGEGGETGELF
TRBJ2-7,TRBV28,TRBD2,NA,ASTLALGLAGVHEQY
TRBJ1-5,TRBV7-2,NA,NA,ASSQWGSNQPQH
TRBJ1-5,TRBV15,NA,once,ATSRGTVNNQPQH
TRBJ1-5,TRBV28,NA,NA,ASFTDSSYQPQH
TRBJ1-1,TRBV28,TRBD1,NA,ASSFGTGGNTEAF
TRBJ2-2,TRBV19,NA,NA,ASSIRGSLNTGELF
TRBJ2-7,TRBV5-8,NA,NA,ASSSRFHEQY
TRBJ2-7,TRBV10-1,TRBD1,NA,ASSEFWDRGLGYEQY
TRBJ1-5,TRBV28,NA,few,ASSPPDQPQH
TRBJ2-3,TRBV29-1,NA,NA,SLISGLHTDTQY
TRBJ1-3,TRBV11-3,NA,NA,ASSFSTGNTIY
TRBJ1-4,TRBV28,NA,NA,ASSLYGRGRTTNEKLF
TRBJ2-2,TRBV23-1,NA,NA,ASSQGTSNTGELF
TRBJ1-4,TRBV15,NA,NA,ATSNGRGEKLF
TRBJ1-4,TRBV2,NA,NA,ASRGGQFATNEKLF
TRBJ2-1,TRBV11-3,NA,NA,ASSLGGGHNEQF
TRBJ2-3,TRBV6-1,NA,NA,ASSVGSVSTDTQY
TRBJ2-3,TRBV6-5,NA,NA,ASSQTRDTQY
TRBJ1-2,TRBV2,NA,once,ASIEDLDNYGYT
TRBJ2-2,TRBV10-1,NA,NA,ASKASPDGAGELF
TRBJ2-2,TRBV7-9,NA,NA,ASSFDTGELF
TRBJ1-6,TRBV7-9,NA,NA,ASSFTPRTDTQAPLH
TRBJ2-5,TRBV4-1,NA,NA,ASRPTPGGGRRETQY
TRBJ1-2,TRBV6-1,TRBD1,NA,ASSPRTGIYGYT
TRBJ2-1,TRBV28,NA,NA,ASSLPGAVWEQF
TRBJ2-2,TRBV6-1,NA,once,ASSGTNLDTGELF
TRBJ2-2,TRBV28,NA,NA,ASRGRLNTGELF
TRBJ1-5,TRBV7-8,NA,NA,ASSLNLQGDQPQH
TRBJ1-2,TRBV4-1,NA,NA,ASSQTGFYGYT